Included here is one TCR beta chain sequence, with context. Its antigen is as yet unknown. Every single donor gave one heparinised blood draw, and these averaged about 110 mL. The authors reverse transcribed all of the isolated RNA, so sequencing captured expressed TCRB transcripts. It was found that naive, central memory and regulatory T cell samples averaged around 3.5 million reads. The method was immunoSEQ multiplex PCR; TCRdb's version includes in-frame clones alone and lacks a portion of them. The table lists fewer than 250,000 clones, around 14% of them singletons, with roughly 0.024% in the top ten. The data originate from a study of beta chain features in type 1 diabetes. The study's findings and limits: Overrepresentation of cells with high TCR expression could result from cDNA sequencing.

V trimming: 3 bases; J trimming: 5 bases; junction bases outside the gene matches: 6. Germline V CDR1 and CDR2: SEHNR, FQNEAQ (reference sequence). This CDR3 comprises 15 residues. What was sequenced was naive CD4+ T cells from blood. The receptor's source is a woman aged 40 to 50 in good health. This sequence joins TRBV7-9 and TRBJ2-5; 10 bases are shared with TRBD2. CDR3 DNA: TGTGCCAGCAGCTTGAGCGGGGGGGCCGGGGAGACCCAGTACTTC. Translated, it gives CASSLSGGAGETQYF.